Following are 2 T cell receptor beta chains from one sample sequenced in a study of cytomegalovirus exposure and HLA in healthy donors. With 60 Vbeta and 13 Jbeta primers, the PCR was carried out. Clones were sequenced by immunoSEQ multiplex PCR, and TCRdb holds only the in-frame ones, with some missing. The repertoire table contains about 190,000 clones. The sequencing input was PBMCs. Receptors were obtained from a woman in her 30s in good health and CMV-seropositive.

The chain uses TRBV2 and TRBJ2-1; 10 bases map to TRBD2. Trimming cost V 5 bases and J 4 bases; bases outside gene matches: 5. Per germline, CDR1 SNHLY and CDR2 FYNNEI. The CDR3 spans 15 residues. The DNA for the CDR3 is TGTGCCAGCAGTACAGGACTAGCGGATTACAATGAGCAGTTCTTC. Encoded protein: CASSTGLADYNEQFF.

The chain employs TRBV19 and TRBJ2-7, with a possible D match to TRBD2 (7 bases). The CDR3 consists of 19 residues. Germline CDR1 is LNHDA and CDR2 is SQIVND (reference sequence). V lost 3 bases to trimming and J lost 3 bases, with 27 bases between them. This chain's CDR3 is CASSIGGATGPGRYYEQYF. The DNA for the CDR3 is TGTGCCAGTAGTATTGGGGGGGCGACAGGACCCGGAAGGTACTACGAGCAGTACTTC.